The rows below give T cell receptor beta chains drawn from one sample of a study of blood T cells in healthy people across ages. MiXCR, run by TCRdb on the 5' RACE reads, gives a single entry per CDR3 protein. Of roughly 730,000 distinct CDR3 sequences detected, approximately 53% appear once; the ten largest clones hold roughly 25%. Sequencing used blood. These receptor sequences come from a man between 40 and 49 years old in good health. The CDR3 runs from the conserved cysteine through the conserved F or W. Each record gives: clone size, J gene, V gene, D gene, CDR3 DNA, CDR3 protein. The D gene is left open where the match is weak. Some rows mark clone size as missing; the rest say once, few, many or name a class of expanded clone.

>-|TRBJ2-1|TRBV7-3|TRBD2
TGTGCCAGCAGCGCTACACCCTCTAGCGGGGAACAGTTCTTC
CASSATPSSGEQFF
>-|TRBJ2-3|TRBV5-1|-
TGCGCCAGCAGCTCCGAGAGTAGTCAACCAGATACGCAGTATTTT
CASSSESSQPDTQYF
>many|TRBJ2-5|TRBV10-3|TRBD1
TGTGCCATCAGGGACTACAGGGGGCTCCAAGAGACCCAGTACTTC
CAIRDYRGLQETQYF
>-|TRBJ2-1|TRBV28|-
TGTGCCAGCAGCCTAACACCTCAGTACAATGAGCAGTTCTTC
CASSLTPQYNEQFF
>-|TRBJ1-1|TRBV5-1|-
TGCGCCAGCAGCTTGGGTGGGGCAACAGGCGGGGACACTGAAGCTTTCTTT
CASSLGGATGGDTEAFF
>many|TRBJ2-7|TRBV18|TRBD1
TGTGCCAGCTCACTTAACCGGGACAGACCCTACGAGCAGTACTTC
CASSLNRDRPYEQYF
>-|TRBJ2-1|TRBV6-5|TRBD2
TGTGCCAGCAGTTCTAGCGGGGTATACAATGAGCAGTTCTTC
CASSSSGVYNEQFF
>once|TRBJ2-3|TRBV4-3|TRBD2
TGCGCCAGCAGCCAAGATGTTGGCGGGAGTGGGGATACGCAGTATTTT
CASSQDVGGSGDTQYF
>-|TRBJ2-5|TRBV10-2|TRBD1
TGCGCCAGCAGAGACAGGGGTAAAGAGACCCAGTACTTC
CASRDRGKETQYF
>-|TRBJ2-7|TRBV7-2|TRBD2
TGTGCCAGCAGCCCCCGAGGGGGGGAGGGTCGACTAGCGCGCTCCTACGAGCAGTACTTC
CASSPRGGEGRLARSYEQYF
>few|TRBJ2-4|TRBV20-1|-
TGCAGTGCTAGAAAGTCCCTAGGCAATCTAGCCAAAAACATTCAGTACTTC
CSARKSLGNLAKNIQYF
>once|TRBJ1-5|TRBV27|-
TGTGCCAGCAGCCAAACCCAAACAGGCCCGAATCAGCCCCAGCATTTT
CASSQTQTGPNQPQHF
>-|TRBJ2-5|TRBV20-1|-
TGCAGTACCCTCCTCGTATTAGGAGAGACCCAGTACTTC
CSTLLVLGETQYF
>-|TRBJ1-2|TRBV29-1|TRBD1
TGCAGCGCTCGGGACAGCGGCAACTATGGCTACACCTTC
CSARDSGNYGYTF
>-|TRBJ1-2|TRBV6-5|-
TGTGCCAGCAGTTACTCCGACAACTATGGCTACACCTTC
CASSYSDNYGYTF
>-|TRBJ1-1|TRBV11-2|-
TGTGCCAGCAGCTTAGAGGGCCAGGGCACTGAAGCTTTCTTT
CASSLEGQGTEAFF
>-|TRBJ2-4|TRBV12-3/TRBV12-4|-
TGTGCCAGCAGTTTCCGTCAGGGAGTAGCCAAAAACATTCAGTACTTC
CASSFRQGVAKNIQYF
>-|TRBJ2-7|TRBV7-9|-
TGTGCCAGCAGCAAAACGCTGGGGCCTGACTCCTACGAGCAGTACTTC
CASSKTLGPDSYEQYF
>-|TRBJ2-3|TRBV20-1|TRBD1
TGCAGTGCTTCCCGACAGGGAACGCAGTATTTT
CSASRQGTQYF
>-|TRBJ2-7|TRBV6-6|TRBD2
TGTGCCAGCAGGCCTACTAGCGGGAGCGACGAGCAGTACTTC
CASRPTSGSDEQYF
>-|TRBJ1-6|TRBV28|-
TGTGCCAGCTGCATTTGGTTTGGACCCCTCCACTTT
CASCIWFGPLHF
>-|TRBJ2-5|TRBV7-9|-
TGTGCCAGCAGCCCCTTGTCGGACTTGTACGGGCAGTACTTC
CASSPLSDLYGQYF
>-|TRBJ2-1|TRBV6-2/TRBV6-3|TRBD2
TGTGCCAGCAGTCCTTCGGTTAGCGGGATCAGAGGCAATGAGCAGTTCTTC
CASSPSVSGIRGNEQFF
>few|TRBJ2-1|TRBV7-2|-
TGTGCCAGCAGCTTATACGGTGAGCAGTTCTTC
CASSLYGEQFF
>-|TRBJ1-2|TRBV19|-
TGTGCCAGTAGTAAGTTGGGGAGCTACACCTTC
CASSKLGSYTF
>-|TRBJ2-5|TRBV21-1|-
TGTGCCAGCAGCAAGTGGTCCCTAGCGGGGGCCTTGTACCAAGAGACCCAGTACTTC
CASSKWSLAGALYQETQYF
>-|TRBJ2-3|TRBV7-2|-
TGTGCCAGCAGCTCCAGCCCCTACGGGAGTGCGGCAGATACGCAGTATTTT
CASSSSPYGSAADTQYF
>-|TRBJ2-2|TRBV27|TRBD2
TGTGCCAGCAGTTCGCCCCGGGCGGGAGCGGGGGGTAACACCGGGGAGCTGTTTTTT
CASSSPRAGAGGNTGELFF
>-|TRBJ2-7|TRBV25-1|-
TGTGCCAGCAGTGAAACGGCCCGGGGGGAGCAGTACTTC
CASSETARGEQYF